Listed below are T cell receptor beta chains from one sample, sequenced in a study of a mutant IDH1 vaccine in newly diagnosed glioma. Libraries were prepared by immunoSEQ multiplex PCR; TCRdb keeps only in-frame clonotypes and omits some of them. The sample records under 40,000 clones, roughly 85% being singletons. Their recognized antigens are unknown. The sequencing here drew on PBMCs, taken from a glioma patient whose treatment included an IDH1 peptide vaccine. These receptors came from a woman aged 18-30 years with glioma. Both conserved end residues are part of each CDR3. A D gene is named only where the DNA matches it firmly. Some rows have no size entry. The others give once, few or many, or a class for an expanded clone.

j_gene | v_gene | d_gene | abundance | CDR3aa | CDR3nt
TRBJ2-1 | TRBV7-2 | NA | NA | CASSLPSIFNEQFF | TGTGCCAGCAGCTTACCCTCTATATTCAATGAGCAGTTCTTC
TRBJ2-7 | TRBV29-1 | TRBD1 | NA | CSVNTGDITYEQYF | TGCAGCGTCAATACAGGGGACATAACCTACGAGCAGTACTTC
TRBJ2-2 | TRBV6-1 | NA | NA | CASLRGGGELFF | TGTGCCAGCTTAAGGGGAGGCGGGGAGCTGTTTTTT
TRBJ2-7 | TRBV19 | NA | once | CASKRQISSYEQYF | TGTGCCAGTAAAAGGCAGATCAGCTCCTACGAGCAGTACTTC
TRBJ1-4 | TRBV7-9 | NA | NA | CASSLGTEPPVEKLFF | TGTGCCAGCAGCTTAGGGACAGAACCACCCGTCGAAAAACTGTTTTTT
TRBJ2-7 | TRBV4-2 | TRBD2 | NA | CASGMLAGGAYEQYF | TGTGCCAGCGGGATGTTAGCGGGGGGGGCCTACGAGCAGTACTTC
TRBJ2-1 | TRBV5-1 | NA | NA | CASSLGRVSDEQFF | TGCGCCAGCAGCTTGGGTAGGGTCTCGGATGAGCAGTTCTTC
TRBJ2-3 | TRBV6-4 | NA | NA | CASSSEGVSTDTQYF | TGTGCCAGCAGTTCCGAGGGGGTATCCACAGATACGCAGTATTTT
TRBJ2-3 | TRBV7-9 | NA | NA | CASSVTDTQYF | TGTGCCAGCAGCGTTACAGATACGCAGTATTTT
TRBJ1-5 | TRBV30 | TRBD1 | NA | CAWRPGTGGQPQHF | TGTGCCTGGAGGCCCGGGACAGGGGGGCAGCCCCAGCATTTT
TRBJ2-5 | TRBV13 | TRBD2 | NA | CASSTRLAGAPETQYF | TGTGCCAGCAGCACCCGACTAGCGGGGGCCCCGGAGACCCAGTACTTC
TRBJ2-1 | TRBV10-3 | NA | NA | CAISESGGGYNEQFF | TGTGCCATCAGTGAGTCCGGAGGGGGTTACAATGAGCAGTTCTTC
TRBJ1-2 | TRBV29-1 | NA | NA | CSVPSGRTNYGYTF | TGCAGCGTACCCAGTGGACGGACTAACTATGGCTACACCTTC
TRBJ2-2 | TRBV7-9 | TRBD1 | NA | CASSSTGSGELFF | TGTGCCAGCAGCTCGACAGGGTCCGGGGAGCTGTTTTTT
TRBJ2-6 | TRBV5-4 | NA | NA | CASSQDFSGANVLTF | TGTGCCAGCTCTCAGGATTTCTCTGGGGCCAACGTCCTGACTTTC
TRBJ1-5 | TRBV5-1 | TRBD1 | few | CASSPGQGLGNQPQHF | TGCGCCAGCAGCCCCGGACAGGGTTTGGGCAATCAGCCCCAGCATTTT
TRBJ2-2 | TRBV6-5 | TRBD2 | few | CASSYSWGGTGELFF | TGTGCCAGCAGTTACTCTTGGGGGGGCACCGGGGAGCTGTTTTTT
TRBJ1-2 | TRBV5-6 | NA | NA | CASSFRATNYGYTF | TGTGCCAGCAGCTTCAGGGCTACTAACTATGGCTACACCTTC
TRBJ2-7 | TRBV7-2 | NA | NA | CASSQRALREQYF | TGTGCCAGCAGCCAAAGGGCGCTACGCGAGCAGTACTTC
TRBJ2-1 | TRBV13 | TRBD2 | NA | CASSGGGSYNEQFF | TGTGCCAGCAGCGGCGGGGGGTCCTACAATGAGCAGTTCTTC
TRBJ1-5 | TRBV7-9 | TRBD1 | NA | CASSLGTGEQPQHF | TGTGCCAGCAGCTTAGGGACAGGGGAACAGCCCCAGCATTTT
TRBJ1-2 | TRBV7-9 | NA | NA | CASSLGGLDVSYGYTF | TGTGCCAGCAGCTTAGGGGGTCTGGACGTCTCCTATGGCTACACCTTC
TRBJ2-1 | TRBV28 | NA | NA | CASTPSRLASYNEQFF | TGTGCCAGCACCCCTAGTCGGCTGGCCTCCTACAATGAGCAGTTCTTC
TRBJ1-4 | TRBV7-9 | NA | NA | CASSLWGNEKLFF | TGTGCCAGCAGCTTATGGGGGAATGAAAAACTGTTTTTT
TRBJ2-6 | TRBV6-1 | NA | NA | CASSEGSGANVLTF | TGTGCCAGCAGTGAGGGCTCTGGGGCCAACGTCCTGACTTTC
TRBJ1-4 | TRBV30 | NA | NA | CAWSRRQALNEKLFF | TGTGCCTGGAGCCGACGACAGGCGCTTAATGAAAAACTGTTTTTT